One sample yielded the 12 T cell receptor beta chains listed below, sequenced in a study of T cell responses to AZD1222 COVID-19 vaccine. Data came from immunoSEQ multiplex PCR; TCRdb stores just in-frame clones and leaves some out. The sample contains about 66,000 clones, about 90% of which appear only once. Here the sequenced sample was peripheral blood, taken on day 0 of AZD1222 vaccination. The origin of the receptors is an adult in good health.

J is TRBJ1-1 and V is TRBV7-9; 8 bases map to TRBD1. Germline CDR1 is SEHNR and CDR2 is FQNEAQ (reference sequence). V was clipped by 4 bases and J by 5 bases; unmatched bases: 6. CDR3 size: 14 residues. For the CDR3, the DNA is TGTGCCAGCAGCTCCGACAGGGGTGAAACTGAAGCTTTCTTT. It encodes CASSSDRGETEAFF.

The CDR3 is CASNTGGGRDTQYF. CDR3 nucleotide sequence: TGTGCCAGCAACACAGGGGGGGGAAGAGATACGCAGTATTTT. V is TRBV6-6 and J is TRBJ2-3, with a tentative D call TRBD1 (8 bases). V lost 7 bases to trimming and J lost 5 bases, with 16 bases between them. This CDR3 has 14 amino acids. Germline V lookup: CDR1 MNHNY, CDR2 SVGAGI (reference sequence).

V usage is TRBV11-3 and J usage is TRBJ2-1; 10 bases line up with TRBD1. The CDR3 is made up of 15 amino acids. The germline gives CDR1 SGHNT, CDR2 YENEEA. J was trimmed by 1 base and V by 3 bases; bases with no gene match: 0. CDR3 DNA sequence: TGTGCCAGCAGCTTGGACAGGGGGTCCTACAATGAGCAGTTCTTC. This sequence encodes CASSLDRGSYNEQFF.

V is TRBV9 and J is TRBJ1-1, with D perhaps matching TRBD1 (5 bases). Trimming stripped 2 bases from V and 4 bases from J, with 12 bases between. CDR3 size: 14 residues. Germline CDR1 is SGDLS and CDR2 is YYNGEE. The CDR3 loop is CASSVDSQGTEAFF. DNA of the CDR3: TGTGCCAGCAGCGTGGACTCCCAGGGCACTGAAGCTTTCTTT.

The chain is built from TRBV6-6 and TRBJ1-6; D possibly corresponds to TRBD1 (5 bases). V lost 7 bases and J lost 5, with 12 bases in between. This CDR3 contains 14 residues. CDR1 and CDR2 (germline): MNHNY, SVGAGI (reference sequence). This chain's CDR3 is CASKVDTNNSPLHF. DNA of the CDR3: TGTGCCAGCAAAGTGGACACTAATAATTCACCCCTCCACTTT.

This clone was detected only once. The V gene is TRBV28, the J gene TRBJ1-6; D is uncertain. The germline gives CDR1 MDHEN, CDR2 SYDVKM. CDR3 size: 17 residues. V was clipped by 7 bases and J by 1 base, with 17 bases between them. CDR3 protein: CASTDEVGISYNSPLHF. As DNA, the CDR3 is TGTGCCAGCACCGACGAGGTGGGAATATCCTATAATTCACCCCTCCACTTT.

The V call is TRBV28, the J call TRBJ2-1, with 8 bases identical to TRBD2. The CDR3 has 16 residues. After removal of 4 bases from V and 2 bases from J, the junction contained 7 bases not matched to a gene. Germline CDR1 MDHEN, CDR2 SYDVKM. The CDR3 loop reads CASSSFGGGTYNEQFF. The CDR3 nucleotides are TGTGCCAGCAGTTCGTTCGGCGGGGGGACCTACAATGAGCAGTTCTTC.

Of note for this clone: Sequence at one end of the junction differs from germline and may be a read error. The rearrangement uses TRBV6-6 and TRBJ2-1; 12 bases agree with TRBD2. The CDR3 loop spans 16 amino acids. Germline V gives CDR1 MNHNY, CDR2 SVGAGI (reference sequence). The CDR3 protein is CASSDSTSGGYNEQFF. The CDR3 bases are TGTGCCAGCAGTGACTCCACTAGCGGGGGGTACAATGAGCAGTTCTTC.

V and J are TRBV6-5 and TRBJ2-7; the match to TRBD1 covers 9 bases. Germline lookup yields CDR1 MNHEY and CDR2 SVGAGI. V dropped 0 bases and J dropped 2; count of bases not matched to a gene: 5. CDR3 size: 16 residues. CDR3 in amino acids: CASSYSTGQGPYEQYF. The CDR3 DNA is TGTGCCAGCAGTTACTCGACGGGACAGGGACCCTACGAGCAGTACTTC.

V is TRBV3-1 (or the pseudogene TRBV3-2) and J is TRBJ1-1; D unclear. CDR3 length: 12 amino acids. Trimming removed 1 base at V and 6 bases at J, with 6 bases between. Germline V gene data show CDR1 as LGHDT and CDR2 as YNNKEL (reference sequence). The DNA of the CDR3 is TGTGCCAGCAGCCAAGCAGGATCTGAAGCTTTCTTT. It encodes CASSQAGSEAFF.

This clone is labeled medium-sized. This chain links TRBV6-1 with TRBJ2-7; TRBD1 agrees at 7 bases. Germline assignment: CDR1 MNHNS and CDR2 SASEGT. The CDR3 is 17 amino acids. V was pared by 0 bases and J by 0 bases, with 8 bases of the junction left unmatched. CDR3 protein: CASSEAETWTGSYEQYF. CDR3 nucleotides: TGTGCCAGCAGTGAAGCCGAGACTTGGACAGGCTCCTACGAGCAGTACTTC.

As regards this clone: A much larger clonotype is one base distant, so this may be a read error. This rearrangement joins TRBV4-3 to TRBJ2-7; the D call may be TRBD1 or TRBD2 (6 bases each). CDR1 LGHNA and CDR2 YSLEER come from the germline V gene. The CDR3 contains 16 residues. Here the CDR3 DNA reads TGCACCAGCAGCCAAGAGGAGGGGGACACCACCTACGAGCAGTACTTC. Protein: CTSSQEEGDTTYEQYF.